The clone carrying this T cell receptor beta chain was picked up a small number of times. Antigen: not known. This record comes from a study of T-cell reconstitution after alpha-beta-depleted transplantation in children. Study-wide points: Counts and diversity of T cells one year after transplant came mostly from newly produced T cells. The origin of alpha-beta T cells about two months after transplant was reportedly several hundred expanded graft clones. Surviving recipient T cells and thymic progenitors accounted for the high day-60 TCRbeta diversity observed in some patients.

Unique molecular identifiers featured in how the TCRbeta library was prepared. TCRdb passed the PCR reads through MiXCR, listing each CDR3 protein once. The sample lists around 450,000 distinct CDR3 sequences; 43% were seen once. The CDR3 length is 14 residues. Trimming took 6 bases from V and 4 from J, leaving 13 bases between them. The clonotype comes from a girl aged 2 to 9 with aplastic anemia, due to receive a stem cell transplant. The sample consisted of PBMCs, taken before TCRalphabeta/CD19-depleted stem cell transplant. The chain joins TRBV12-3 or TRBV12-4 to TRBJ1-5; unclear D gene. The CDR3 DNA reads TGTGCCAGCAGCCCGGTGGCCGGGAATCAGCCCCAGCATTTT. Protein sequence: CASSPVAGNQPQHF.